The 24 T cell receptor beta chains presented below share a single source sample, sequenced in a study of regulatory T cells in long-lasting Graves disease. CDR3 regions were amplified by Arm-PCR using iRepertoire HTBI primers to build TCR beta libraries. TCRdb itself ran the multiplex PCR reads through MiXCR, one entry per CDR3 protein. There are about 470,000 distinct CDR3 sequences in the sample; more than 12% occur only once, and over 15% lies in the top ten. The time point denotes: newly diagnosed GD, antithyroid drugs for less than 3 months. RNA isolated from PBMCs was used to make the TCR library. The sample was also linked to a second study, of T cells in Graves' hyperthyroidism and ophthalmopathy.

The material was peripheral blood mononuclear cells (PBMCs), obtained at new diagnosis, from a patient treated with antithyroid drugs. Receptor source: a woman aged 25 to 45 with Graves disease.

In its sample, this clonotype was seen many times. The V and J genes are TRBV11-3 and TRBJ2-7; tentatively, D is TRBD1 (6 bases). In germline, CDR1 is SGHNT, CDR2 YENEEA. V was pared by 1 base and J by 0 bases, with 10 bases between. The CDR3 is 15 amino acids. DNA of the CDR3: TGTGCCAGCAGCTTAGCCCAGGGACACTCCTACGAGCAGTACTTC. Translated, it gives CASSLAQGHSYEQYF.

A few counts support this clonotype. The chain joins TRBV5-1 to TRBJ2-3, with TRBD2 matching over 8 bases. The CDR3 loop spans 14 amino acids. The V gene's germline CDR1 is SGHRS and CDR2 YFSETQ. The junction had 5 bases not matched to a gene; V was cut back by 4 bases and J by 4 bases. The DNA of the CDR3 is TGCGCCAGCAGCCATCTAGCGGGTTCAGATACGCAGTATTTT. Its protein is CASSHLAGSDTQYF.

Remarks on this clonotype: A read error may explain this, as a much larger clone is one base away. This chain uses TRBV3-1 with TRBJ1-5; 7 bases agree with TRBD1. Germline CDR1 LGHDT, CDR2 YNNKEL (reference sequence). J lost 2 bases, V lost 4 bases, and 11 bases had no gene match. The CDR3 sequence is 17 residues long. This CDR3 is CASSRGSTGVGNQPQHF. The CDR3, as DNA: TGTGCCAGCAGCCGAGGATCCACAGGGGTCGGCAATCAGCCCCAGCATTTT.

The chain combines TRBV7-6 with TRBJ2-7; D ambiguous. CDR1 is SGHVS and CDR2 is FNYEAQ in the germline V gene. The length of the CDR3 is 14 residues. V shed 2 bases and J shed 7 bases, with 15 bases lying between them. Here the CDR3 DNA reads TGTGCCAGCAGCTTAAGACCGCGTGGGAATGAGCAGTACTTC. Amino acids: CASSLRPRGNEQYF.

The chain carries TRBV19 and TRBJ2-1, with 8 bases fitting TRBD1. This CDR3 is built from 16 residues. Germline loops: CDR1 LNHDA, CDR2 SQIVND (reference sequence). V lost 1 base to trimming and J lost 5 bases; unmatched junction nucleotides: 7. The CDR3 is CASSIGTGWGNNEQFF. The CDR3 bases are TGTGCCAGTAGTATAGGGACAGGGTGGGGGAACAATGAGCAGTTCTTC. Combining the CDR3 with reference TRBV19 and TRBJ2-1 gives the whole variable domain DGGITQSPKYLFRKEGQNVTLSCEQNLNHDAMYWYRQDPGQGLRLIYYSQIVNDFQKGDIAEGYSVSREKKESFPLTVTSAQKNPTAFYLCASSIGTGWGNNEQFFGPGTRLTVL.

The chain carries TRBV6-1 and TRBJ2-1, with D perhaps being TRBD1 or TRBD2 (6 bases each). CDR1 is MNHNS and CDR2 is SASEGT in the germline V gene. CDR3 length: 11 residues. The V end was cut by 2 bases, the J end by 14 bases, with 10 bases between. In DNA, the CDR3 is TGTGCCAGCAGTGAACGGGGGCCCGAGTTCTTC. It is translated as CASSERGPEFF.

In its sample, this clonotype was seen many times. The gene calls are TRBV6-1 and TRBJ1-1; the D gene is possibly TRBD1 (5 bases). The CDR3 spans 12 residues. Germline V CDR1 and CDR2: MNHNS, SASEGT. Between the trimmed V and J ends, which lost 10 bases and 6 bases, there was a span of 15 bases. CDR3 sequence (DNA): TGTGCCACCCACGGGACGGCTCCTGAAGCTTTCTTT. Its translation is CATHGTAPEAFF.

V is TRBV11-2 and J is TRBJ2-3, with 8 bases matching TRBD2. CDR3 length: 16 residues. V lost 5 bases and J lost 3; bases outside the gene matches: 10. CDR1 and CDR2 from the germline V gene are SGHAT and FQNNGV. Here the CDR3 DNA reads TGTGCCAGCAGCCCCCCGATAGCGGGGAAGACAGATACGCAGTATTTT. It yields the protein CASSPPIAGKTDTQYF.

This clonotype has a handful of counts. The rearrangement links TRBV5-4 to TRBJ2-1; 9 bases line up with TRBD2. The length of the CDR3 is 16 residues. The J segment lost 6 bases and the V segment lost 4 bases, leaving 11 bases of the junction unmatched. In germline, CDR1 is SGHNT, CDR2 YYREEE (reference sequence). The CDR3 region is CASSVVAGVLGNEQFF. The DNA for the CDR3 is TGTGCCAGCAGCGTCGTAGCGGGAGTATTGGGCAATGAGCAGTTCTTC.

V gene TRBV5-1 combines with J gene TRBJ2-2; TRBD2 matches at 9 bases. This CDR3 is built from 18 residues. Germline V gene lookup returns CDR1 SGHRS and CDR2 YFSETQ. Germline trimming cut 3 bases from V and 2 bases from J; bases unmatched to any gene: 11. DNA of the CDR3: TGCGCCAGCAGCTCCCGGGGCGTAGCGGGGGCTAACACCGGGGAGCTGTTTTTT. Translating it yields CASSSRGVAGANTGELFF.

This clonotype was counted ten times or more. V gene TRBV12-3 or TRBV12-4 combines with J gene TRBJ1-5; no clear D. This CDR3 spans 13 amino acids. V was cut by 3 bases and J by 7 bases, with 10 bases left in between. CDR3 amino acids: CASSLVGWQPQHF. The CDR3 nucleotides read TGTGCCAGCAGTTTGGTCGGGTGGCAGCCCCAGCATTTT.

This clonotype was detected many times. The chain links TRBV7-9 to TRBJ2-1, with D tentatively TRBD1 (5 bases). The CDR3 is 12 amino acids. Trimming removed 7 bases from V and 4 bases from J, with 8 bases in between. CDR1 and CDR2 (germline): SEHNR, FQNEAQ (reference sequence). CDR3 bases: TGTGCCAGCACCGACAGATACAATGAGCAGTTCTTC. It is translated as CASTDRYNEQFF.

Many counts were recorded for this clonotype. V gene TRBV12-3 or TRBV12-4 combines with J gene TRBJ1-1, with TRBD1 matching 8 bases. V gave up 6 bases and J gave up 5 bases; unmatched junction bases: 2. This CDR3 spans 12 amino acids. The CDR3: CASSRGPTEAFF. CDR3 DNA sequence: TGTGCCAGCAGCAGGGGGCCTACTGAAGCTTTCTTT.

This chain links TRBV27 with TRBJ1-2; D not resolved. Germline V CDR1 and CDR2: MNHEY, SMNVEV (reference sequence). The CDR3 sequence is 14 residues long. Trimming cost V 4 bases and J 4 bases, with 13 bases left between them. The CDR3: CASSSHGLTYGYTF. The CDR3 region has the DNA TGTGCCAGCAGTTCACACGGGCTCACCTATGGCTACACCTTC.

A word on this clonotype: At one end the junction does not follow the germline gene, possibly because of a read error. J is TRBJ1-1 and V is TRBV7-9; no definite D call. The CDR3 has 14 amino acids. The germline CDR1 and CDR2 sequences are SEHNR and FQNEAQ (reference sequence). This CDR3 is CASSLQSMNTETFF. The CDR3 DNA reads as TGTGCCAGCAGCTTACAGAGCATGAACACTGAAACTTTCTTT.

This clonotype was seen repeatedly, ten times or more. CDR3 sequence (DNA): TGTGCCAGCAGTTCAACAGGCCCTCATCAGCCCCAGCATTTT. Protein product: CASSSTGPHQPQHF. This chain links TRBV28 with TRBJ1-5; weak D call: TRBD1 (5 bases). The CDR3 runs to 14 residues. The germline CDR1 and CDR2 sequences are MDHEN and SYDVKM. V lost 4 bases to trimming and J lost 5 bases, with 12 bases between them. Based on the CDR3 plus reference TRBV28 and TRBJ1-5, the full variable domain is DVKVTQSSRYLVKRTGEKVFLECVQDMDHENMFWYRQDPGLGLRLIYFSYDVKMKEKGDIPEGYSVSREKKERFSLILESASTNQTSMYLCASSSTGPHQPQHFGDGTRLSIL.

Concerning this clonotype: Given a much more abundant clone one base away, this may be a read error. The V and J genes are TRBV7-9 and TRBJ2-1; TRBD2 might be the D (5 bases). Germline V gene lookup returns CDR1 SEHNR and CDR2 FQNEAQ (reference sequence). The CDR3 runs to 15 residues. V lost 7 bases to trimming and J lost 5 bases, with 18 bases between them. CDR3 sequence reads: CASIFGLAPNNEQFF. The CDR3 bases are TGTGCCAGCATCTTTGGGCTAGCCCCGAACAATGAGCAGTTCTTC.

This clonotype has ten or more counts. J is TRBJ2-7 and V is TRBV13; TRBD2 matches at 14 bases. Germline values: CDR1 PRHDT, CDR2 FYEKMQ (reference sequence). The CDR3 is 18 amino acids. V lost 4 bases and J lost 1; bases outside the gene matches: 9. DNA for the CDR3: TGTGCCAGCAGCTCCCGCGGGACTAGCGGGAGTAGGTCCTACGAGCAGTACTTC. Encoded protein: CASSSRGTSGSRSYEQYF.

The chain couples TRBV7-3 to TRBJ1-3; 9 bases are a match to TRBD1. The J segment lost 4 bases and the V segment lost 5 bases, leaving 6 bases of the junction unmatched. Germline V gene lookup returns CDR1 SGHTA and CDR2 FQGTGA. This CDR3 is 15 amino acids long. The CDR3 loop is CASSTGTGTGNTIYF. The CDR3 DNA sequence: TGTGCCAGCAGCACCGGGACAGGGACGGGAAACACCATATATTTT.

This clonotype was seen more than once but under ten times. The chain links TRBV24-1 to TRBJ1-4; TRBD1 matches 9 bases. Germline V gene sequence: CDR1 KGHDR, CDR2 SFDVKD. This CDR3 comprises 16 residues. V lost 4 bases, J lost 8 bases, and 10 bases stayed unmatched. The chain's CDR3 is CATSDGTGGSWEKLFF. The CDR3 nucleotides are TGTGCCACCAGTGACGGCACAGGGGGCTCGTGGGAAAAACTGTTTTTT.

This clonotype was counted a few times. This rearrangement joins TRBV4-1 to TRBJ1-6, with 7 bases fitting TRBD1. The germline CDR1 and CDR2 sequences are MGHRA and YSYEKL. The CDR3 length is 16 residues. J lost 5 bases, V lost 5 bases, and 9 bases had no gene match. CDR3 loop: CASSTQGGTDNSPLHF. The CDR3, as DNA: TGCGCCAGCAGCACTCAAGGCGGGACAGATAATTCACCCCTCCACTTT.

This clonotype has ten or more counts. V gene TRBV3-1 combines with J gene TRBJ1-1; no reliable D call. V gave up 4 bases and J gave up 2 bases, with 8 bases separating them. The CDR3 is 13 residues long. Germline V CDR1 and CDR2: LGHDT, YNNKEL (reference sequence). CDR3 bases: TGTGCCAGCAGCCCGCGCAGCAACACTGAAGCTTTCTTT. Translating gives CASSPRSNTEAFF.

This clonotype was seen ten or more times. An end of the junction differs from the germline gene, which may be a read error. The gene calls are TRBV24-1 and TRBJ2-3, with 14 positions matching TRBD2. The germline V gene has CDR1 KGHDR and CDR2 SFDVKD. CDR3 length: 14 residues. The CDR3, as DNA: TGTACCACCGGACTAGCGGGAGGAGGGGATACGCAGTATTTT. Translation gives CTTGLAGGGDTQYF.

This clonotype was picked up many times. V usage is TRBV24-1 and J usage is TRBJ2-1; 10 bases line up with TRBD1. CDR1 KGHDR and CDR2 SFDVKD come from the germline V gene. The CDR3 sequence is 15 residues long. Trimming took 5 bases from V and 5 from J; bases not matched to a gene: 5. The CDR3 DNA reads TGTGCCACCAGTGTGGGACAGGGGTCCCACAATGAGCAGTTCTTC. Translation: CATSVGQGSHNEQFF.